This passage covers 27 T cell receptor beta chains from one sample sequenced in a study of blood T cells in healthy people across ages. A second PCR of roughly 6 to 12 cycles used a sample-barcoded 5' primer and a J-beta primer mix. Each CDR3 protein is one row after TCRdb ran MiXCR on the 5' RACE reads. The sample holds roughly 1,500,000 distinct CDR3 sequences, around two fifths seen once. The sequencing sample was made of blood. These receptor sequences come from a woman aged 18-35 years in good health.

The CDR3 spells CSAMPGLNYGYTF. DNA of the CDR3: TGCAGTGCTATGCCAGGACTGAACTATGGCTACACCTTC. This chain connects TRBV20-1 to TRBJ1-2; no definite D call. Germline-derived CDR1 and CDR2 are DFQATT and SNEGSKA (reference sequence). The CDR3 is 13 residues long. V lost 4 bases to trimming and J lost 2 bases, with 11 bases between them.

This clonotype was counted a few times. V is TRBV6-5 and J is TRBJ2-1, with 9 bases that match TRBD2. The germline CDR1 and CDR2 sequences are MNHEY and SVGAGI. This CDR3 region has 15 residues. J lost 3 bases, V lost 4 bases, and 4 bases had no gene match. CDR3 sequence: CASSLAGVNYNEQFF. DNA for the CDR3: TGTGCCAGCAGTTTAGCGGGGGTAAACTACAATGAGCAGTTCTTC.

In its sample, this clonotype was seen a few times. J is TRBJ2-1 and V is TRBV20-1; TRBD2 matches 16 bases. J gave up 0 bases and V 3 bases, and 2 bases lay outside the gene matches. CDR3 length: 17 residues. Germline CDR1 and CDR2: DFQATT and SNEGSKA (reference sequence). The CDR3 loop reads CSARGTSGGASYNEQFF. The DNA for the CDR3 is TGCAGTGCTAGGGGGACTAGCGGGGGGGCCTCCTACAATGAGCAGTTCTTC.

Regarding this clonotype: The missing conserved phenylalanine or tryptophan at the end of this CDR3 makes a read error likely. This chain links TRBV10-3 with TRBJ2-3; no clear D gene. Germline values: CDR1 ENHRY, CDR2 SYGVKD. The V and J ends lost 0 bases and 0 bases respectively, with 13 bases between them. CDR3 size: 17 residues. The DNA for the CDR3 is TGTGCCATCAGTGAGTCCTATGTAACAACTAGCACAGATACGCAGTATCTT. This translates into CAISESYVTTSTDTQYL.

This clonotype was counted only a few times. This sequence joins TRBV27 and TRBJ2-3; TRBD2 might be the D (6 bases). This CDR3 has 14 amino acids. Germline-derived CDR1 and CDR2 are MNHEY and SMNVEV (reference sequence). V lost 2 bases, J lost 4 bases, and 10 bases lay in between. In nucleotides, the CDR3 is TGTGCCAGCAGTTTAGGCAGGGAGGCAGATACGCAGTATTTT. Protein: CASSLGREADTQYF.

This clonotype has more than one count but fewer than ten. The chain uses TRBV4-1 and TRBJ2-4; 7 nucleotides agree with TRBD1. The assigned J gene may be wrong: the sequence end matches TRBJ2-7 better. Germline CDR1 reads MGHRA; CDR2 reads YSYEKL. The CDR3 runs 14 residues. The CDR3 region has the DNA TGCGCCAGCAGCCAAGAGACAGGGTGGAACGAGCAGTACTTC. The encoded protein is CASSQETGWNEQYF.

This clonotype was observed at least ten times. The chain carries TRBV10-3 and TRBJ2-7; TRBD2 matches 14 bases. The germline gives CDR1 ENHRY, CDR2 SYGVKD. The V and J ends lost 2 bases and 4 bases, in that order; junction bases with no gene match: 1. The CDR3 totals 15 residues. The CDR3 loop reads CAISEGLAGGYEQYF. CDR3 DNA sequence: TGTGCCATCAGTGAGGGACTAGCGGGAGGATACGAGCAGTACTTC.

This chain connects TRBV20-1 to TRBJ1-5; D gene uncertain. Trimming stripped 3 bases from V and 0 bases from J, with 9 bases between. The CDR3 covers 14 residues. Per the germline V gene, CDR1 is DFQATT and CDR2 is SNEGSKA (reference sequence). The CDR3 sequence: CSARDGYSNQPQHF. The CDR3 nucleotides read TGCAGTGCTAGGGACGGGTATAGCAATCAGCCCCAGCATTTT.

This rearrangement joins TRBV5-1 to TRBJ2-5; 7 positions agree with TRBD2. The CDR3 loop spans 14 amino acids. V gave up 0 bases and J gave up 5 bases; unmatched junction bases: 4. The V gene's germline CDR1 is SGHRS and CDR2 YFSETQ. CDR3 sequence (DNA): TGCGCCAGCAGCTTGGAGCGGGGTTGGGAGACCCAGTACTTC. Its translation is CASSLERGWETQYF.

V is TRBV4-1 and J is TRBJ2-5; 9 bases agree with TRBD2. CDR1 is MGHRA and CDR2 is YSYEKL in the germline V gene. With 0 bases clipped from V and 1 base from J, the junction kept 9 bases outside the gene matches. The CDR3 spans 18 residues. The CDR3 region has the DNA TGCGCCAGCAGCCAAGATAAAGGGGCTAGCGGGGTCCAAGAGACCCAGTACTTC. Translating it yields CASSQDKGASGVQETQYF.

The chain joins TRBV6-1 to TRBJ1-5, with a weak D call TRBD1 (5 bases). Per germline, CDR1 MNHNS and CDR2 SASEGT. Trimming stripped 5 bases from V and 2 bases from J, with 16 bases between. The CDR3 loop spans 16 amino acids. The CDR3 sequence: CASSPRGLGGNQPQHF. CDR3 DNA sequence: TGTGCCAGCAGTCCCCGGGGCCTTGGCGGCAATCAGCCCCAGCATTTT.

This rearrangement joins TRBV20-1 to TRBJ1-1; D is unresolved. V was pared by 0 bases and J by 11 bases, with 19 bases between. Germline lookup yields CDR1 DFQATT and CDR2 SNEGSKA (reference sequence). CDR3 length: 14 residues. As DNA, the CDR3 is TGCAGTGCTAGAGATTGGAACGGTGTCGATGGTGCTTTCTTT. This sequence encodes CSARDWNGVDGAFF.

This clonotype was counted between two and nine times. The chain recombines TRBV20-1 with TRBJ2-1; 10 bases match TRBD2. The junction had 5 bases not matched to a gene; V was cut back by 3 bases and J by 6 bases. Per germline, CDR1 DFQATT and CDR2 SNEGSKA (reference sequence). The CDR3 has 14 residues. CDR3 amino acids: CSASASGRGNEQFF. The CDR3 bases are TGCAGTGCTAGCGCCAGCGGGAGGGGCAATGAGCAGTTCTTC.

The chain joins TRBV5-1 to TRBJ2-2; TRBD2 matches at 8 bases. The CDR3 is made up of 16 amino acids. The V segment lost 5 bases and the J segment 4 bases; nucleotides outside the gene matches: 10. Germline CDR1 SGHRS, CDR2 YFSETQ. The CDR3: CASRRVAGFVTGELFF. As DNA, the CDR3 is TGCGCCAGCAGAAGAGTAGCGGGATTCGTCACCGGGGAGCTGTTTTTT. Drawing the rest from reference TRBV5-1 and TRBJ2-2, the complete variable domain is KAGVTQTPRYLIKTRGQQVTLSCSPISGHRSVSWYQQTPGQGLQFLFEYFSETQRNKGNFPGRFSGRQFSNSRSEMNVSTLELGDSALYLCASRRVAGFVTGELFFGEGSRLTVL.

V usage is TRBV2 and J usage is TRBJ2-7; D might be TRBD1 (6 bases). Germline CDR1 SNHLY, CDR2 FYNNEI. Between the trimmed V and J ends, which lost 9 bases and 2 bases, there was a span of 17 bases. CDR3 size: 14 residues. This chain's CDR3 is CAREEGTPTYEQYF. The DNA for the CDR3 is TGTGCCAGAGAAGAGGGGACACCAACCTACGAGCAGTACTTC.

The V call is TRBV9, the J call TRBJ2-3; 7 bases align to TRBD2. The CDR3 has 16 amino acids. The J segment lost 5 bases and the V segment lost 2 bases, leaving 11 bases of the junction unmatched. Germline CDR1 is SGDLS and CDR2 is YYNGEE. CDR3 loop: CASSVHTTGGLDTQYF. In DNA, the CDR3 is TGTGCCAGCAGCGTTCACACCACCGGGGGGTTAGATACGCAGTATTTT. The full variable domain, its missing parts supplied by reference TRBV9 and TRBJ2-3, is DSGVTQTPKHLITATGQRVTLRCSPRSGDLSVYWYQQSLDQGLQFLIQYYNGEERAKGNILERFSAQQFPDLHSELNLSSLELGDSALYFCASSVHTTGGLDTQYFGPGTRLTVL.

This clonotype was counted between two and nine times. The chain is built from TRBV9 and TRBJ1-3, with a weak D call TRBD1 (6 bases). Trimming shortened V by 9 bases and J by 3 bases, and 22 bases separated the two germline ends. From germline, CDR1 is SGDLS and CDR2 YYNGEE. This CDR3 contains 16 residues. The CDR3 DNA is TGTGCCACCTGCTGTTATGGGGGACACCTTGGAAACACCATATATTTT. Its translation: CATCCYGGHLGNTIYF.

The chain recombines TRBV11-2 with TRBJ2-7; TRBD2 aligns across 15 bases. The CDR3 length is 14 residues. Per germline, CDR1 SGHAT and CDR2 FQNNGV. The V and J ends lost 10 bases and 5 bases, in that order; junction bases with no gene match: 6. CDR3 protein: CATGTSGGRHEQYF. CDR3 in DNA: TGTGCCACCGGGACTAGCGGGGGGCGCCACGAGCAGTACTTC.

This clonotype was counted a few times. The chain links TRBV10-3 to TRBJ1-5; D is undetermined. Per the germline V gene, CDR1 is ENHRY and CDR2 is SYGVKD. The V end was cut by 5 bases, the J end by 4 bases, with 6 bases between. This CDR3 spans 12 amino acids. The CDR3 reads CAISSTNQPQHF. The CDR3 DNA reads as TGTGCCATCAGTTCCACAAATCAGCCCCAGCATTTT.

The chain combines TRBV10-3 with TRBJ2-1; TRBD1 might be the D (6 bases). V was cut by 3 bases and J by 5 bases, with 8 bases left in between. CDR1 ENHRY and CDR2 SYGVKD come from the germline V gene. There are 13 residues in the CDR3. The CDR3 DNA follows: TGTGCCATCAGTGACGGGACAAACAATGAGCAGTTCTTC. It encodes CAISDGTNNEQFF.

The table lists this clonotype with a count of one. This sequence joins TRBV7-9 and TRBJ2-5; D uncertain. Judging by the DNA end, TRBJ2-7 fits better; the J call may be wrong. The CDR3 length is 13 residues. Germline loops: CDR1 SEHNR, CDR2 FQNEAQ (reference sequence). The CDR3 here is CASSLFPQAEQYF. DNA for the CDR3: TGTGCCAGCAGCTTATTCCCGCAGGCCGAGCAGTACTTC.

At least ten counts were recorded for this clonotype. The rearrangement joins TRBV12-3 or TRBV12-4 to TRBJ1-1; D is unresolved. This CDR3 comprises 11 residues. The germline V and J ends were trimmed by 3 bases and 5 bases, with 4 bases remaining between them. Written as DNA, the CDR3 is TGTGCCAGCAGTTTGAGGACTGAAGCTTTCTTT. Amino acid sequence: CASSLRTEAFF.

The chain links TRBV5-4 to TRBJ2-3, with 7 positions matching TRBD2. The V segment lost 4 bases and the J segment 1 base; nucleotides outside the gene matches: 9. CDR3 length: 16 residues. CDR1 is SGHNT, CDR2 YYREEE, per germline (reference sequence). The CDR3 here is CASSPSSAGGTDTQYF. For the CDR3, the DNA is TGTGCCAGCAGCCCGAGTTCCGCGGGAGGCACAGATACGCAGTATTTT.

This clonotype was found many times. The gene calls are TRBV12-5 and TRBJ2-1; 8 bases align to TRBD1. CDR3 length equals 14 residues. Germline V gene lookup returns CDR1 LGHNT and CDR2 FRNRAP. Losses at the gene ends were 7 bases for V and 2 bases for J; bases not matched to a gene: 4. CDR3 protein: CASAPGQAYNEQFF. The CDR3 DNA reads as TGTGCTAGTGCTCCGGGACAGGCCTACAATGAGCAGTTCTTC.

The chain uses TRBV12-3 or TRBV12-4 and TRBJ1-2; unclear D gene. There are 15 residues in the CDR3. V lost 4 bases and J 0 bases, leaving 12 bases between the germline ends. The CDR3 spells CASSSPSRSNYGYTF. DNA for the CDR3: TGTGCCAGCAGTTCCCCCAGTAGGTCTAACTATGGCTACACCTTC.

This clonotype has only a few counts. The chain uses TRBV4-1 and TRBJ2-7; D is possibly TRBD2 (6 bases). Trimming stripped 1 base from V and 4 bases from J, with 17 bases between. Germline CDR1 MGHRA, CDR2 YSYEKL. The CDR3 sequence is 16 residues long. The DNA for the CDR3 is TGCGCCAGCAGCCAAGTCATGGCACCGGGAGTTTACGAGCAGTACTTC. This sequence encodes CASSQVMAPGVYEQYF.

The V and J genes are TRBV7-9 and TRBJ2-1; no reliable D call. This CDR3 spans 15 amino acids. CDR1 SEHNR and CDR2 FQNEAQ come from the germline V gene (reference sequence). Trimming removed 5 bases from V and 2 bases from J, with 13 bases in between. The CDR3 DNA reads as TGTGCCAGCAGCCACGGAGACCGCGCCTACAATGAGCAGTTCTTC. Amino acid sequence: CASSHGDRAYNEQFF.